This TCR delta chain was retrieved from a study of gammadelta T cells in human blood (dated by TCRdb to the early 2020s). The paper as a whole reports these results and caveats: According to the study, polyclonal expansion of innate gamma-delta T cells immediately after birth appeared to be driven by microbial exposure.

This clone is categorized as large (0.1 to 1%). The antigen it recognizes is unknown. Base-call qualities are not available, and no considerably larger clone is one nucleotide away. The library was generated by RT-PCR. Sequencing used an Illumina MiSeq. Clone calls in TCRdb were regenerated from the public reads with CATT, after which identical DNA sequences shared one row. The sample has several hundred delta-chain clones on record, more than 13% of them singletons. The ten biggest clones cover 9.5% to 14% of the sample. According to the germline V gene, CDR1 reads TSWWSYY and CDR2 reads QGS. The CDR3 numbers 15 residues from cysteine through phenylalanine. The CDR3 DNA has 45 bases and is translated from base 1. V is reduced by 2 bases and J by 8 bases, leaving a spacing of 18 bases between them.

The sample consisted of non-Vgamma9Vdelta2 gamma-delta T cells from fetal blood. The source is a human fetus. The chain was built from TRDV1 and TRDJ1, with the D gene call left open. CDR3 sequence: CALGEINERPGKLIF. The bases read TGTGCTCTTGGGGAAATCAACGAACGCCCGGGGAAACTCATCTTT.